This T cell receptor (beta chain) was retrieved from a study of response to subunit inactivated influenza vaccine. Study results and limitations: Every seasonal influenza vaccination brings in few new T cells, the authors suggested.

V dropped 3 bases and J dropped 0 bases, with 10 bases sitting between them. Germline V gene data show CDR1 as SGHRS and CDR2 as YFSETQ. This CDR3 comprises 15 residues. One entry per CDR3 protein, called by TCRdb with MiXCR from the RT-PCR reads. The table lists about 650,000 distinct CDR3 sequences, less than 20% of them singletons, with roughly 11% in the top ten. This clonotype came up a few times. Antigen specificity is unknown. The sample in question was PBMCs from blood, obtained roughly 13 days after vaccination. The chain links TRBV5-1 to TRBJ1-3; D is perhaps TRBD1 (5 bases). This sequence was found in a man aged 45-65 years who received an inactivated influenza vaccine. CDR3: CASSSEGFSGNTIYF. In nucleotides, the CDR3 is TGCGCCAGCAGCTCGGAGGGGTTCTCTGGAAACACCATATATTTT. Filled out from reference TRBV5-1 and TRBJ1-3, the complete variable domain reads KAGVTQTPRYLIKTRGQQVTLSCSPISGHRSVSWYQQTPGQGLQFLFEYFSETQRNKGNFPGRFSGRQFSNSRSEMNVSTLELGDSALYLCASSSEGFSGNTIYFGEGSWLTVV.